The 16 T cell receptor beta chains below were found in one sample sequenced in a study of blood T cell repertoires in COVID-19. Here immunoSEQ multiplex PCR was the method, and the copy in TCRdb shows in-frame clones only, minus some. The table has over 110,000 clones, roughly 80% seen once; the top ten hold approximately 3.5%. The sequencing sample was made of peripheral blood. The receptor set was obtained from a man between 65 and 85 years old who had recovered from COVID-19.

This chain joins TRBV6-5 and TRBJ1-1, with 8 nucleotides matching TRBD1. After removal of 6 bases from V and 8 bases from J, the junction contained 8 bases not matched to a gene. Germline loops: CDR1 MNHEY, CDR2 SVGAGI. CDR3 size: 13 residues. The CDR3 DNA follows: TGTGCCAGCAGCTGGGACAGGATGGGCGAAGCTTTCTTT. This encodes CASSWDRMGEAFF.

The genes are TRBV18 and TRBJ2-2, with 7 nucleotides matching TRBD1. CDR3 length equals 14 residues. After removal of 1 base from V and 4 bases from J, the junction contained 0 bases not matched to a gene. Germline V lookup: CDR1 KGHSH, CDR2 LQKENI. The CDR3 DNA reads TGTGCCAGCTCACCACGGGACAGCACCGGGGAGCTGTTTTTT. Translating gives CASSPRDSTGELFF. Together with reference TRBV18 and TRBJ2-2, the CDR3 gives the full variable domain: NAGVMQNPRHLVRRRGQEARLRCSPMKGHSHVYWYRQLPEEGLKFMVYLQKENIIDESGMPKERFSAEFPKEGPSILRIQQVVRGDSAAYFCASSPRDSTGELFFGEGSRLTVL.

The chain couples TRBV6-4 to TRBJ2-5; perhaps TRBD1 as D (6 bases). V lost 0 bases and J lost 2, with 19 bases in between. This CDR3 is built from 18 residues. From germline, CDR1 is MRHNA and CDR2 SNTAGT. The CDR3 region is CASSDSGDRDKKQETQYF. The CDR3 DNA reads TGTGCCAGCAGTGACTCGGGGGACCGGGACAAAAAACAAGAGACCCAGTACTTC.

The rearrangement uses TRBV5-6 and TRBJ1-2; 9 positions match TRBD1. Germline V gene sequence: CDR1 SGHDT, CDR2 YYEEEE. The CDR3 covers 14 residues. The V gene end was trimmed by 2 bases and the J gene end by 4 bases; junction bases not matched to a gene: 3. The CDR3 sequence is CASSFGDRVYGYTF. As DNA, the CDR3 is TGTGCCAGCAGCTTCGGGGACAGGGTCTATGGCTACACCTTC.

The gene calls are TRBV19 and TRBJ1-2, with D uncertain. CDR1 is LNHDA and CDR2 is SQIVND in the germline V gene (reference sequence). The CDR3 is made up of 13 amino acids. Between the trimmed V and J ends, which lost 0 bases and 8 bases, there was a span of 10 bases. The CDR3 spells CASSIEEGSGYTF. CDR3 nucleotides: TGTGCCAGTAGTATAGAGGAGGGATCCGGCTACACCTTC. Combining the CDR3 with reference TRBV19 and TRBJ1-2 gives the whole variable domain DGGITQSPKYLFRKEGQNVTLSCEQNLNHDAMYWYRQDPGQGLRLIYYSQIVNDFQKGDIAEGYSVSREKKESFPLTVTSAQKNPTAFYLCASSIEEGSGYTFGSGTRLTVV.

The chain's CDR3 is CASSAQGAGDIQYF. The CDR3 region has the DNA TGTGCCAGTAGCGCACAGGGGGCGGGGGACATTCAGTACTTC. The V gene is TRBV19, the J gene TRBJ2-4, with 9 bases aligning to TRBD1. V shed 6 bases and J 8 bases; nucleotides not matched to a gene: 8. The germline V gene encodes CDR1 LNHDA and CDR2 SQIVND (reference sequence). The CDR3 is 14 amino acids.

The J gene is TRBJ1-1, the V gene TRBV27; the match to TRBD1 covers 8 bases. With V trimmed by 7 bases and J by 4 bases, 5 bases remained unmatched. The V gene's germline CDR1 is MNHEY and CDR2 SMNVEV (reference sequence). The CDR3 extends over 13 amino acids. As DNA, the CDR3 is TGTGCCAGCACCGGACAGGGCGCCACTGAAGCTTTCTTT. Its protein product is CASTGQGATEAFF.

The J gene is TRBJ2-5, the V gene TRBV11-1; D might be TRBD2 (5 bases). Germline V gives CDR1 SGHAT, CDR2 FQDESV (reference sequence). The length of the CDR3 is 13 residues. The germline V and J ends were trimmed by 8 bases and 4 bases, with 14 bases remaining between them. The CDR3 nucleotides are TGTGCCAGCCGGGAAGGGATTAGAGAGACCCAGTACTTC. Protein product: CASREGIRETQYF.

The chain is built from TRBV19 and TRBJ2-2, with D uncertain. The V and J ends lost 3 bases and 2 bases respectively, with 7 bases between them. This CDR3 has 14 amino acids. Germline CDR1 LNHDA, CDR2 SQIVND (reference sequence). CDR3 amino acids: CASSMAGNTGELFF. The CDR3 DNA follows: TGTGCCAGTAGTATGGCAGGTAACACCGGGGAGCTGTTTTTT.

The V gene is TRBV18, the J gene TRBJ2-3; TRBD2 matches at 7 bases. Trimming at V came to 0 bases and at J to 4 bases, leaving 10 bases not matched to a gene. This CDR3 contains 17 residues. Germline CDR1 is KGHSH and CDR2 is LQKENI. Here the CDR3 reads CASSPPGGSEKADTQYF. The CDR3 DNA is TGTGCCAGCTCACCACCGGGGGGGTCCGAGAAGGCAGATACGCAGTATTTT.

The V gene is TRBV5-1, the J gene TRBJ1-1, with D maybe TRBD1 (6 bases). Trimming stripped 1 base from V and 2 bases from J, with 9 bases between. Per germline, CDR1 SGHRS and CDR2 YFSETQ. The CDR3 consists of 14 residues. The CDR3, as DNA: TGCGCCAGCAGCTTGTCAGGGGCAAACACTGAAGCTTTCTTT. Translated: CASSLSGANTEAFF.

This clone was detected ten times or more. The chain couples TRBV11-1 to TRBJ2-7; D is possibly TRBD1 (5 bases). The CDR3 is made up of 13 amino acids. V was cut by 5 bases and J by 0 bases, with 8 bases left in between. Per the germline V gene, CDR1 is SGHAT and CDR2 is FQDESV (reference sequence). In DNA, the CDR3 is TGTGCCAGCAGCCGAGACAGCTCCTACGAGCAGTACTTC. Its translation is CASSRDSSYEQYF.

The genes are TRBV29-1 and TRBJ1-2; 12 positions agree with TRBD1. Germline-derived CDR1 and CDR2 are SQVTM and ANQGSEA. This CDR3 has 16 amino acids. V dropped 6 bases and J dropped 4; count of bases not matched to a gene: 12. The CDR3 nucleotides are TGCAGCGTCCCCGCCTGGGGACAGGGGGCGGGCTATGGCTACACCTTC. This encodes CSVPAWGQGAGYGYTF.

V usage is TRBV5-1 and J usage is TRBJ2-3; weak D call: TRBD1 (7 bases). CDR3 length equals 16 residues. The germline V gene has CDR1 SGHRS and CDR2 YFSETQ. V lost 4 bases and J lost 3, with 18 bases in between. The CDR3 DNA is TGCGCCAGCAGCCTGGAGACAGGGAGGTCAACAGATACGCAGTATTTT. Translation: CASSLETGRSTDTQYF.

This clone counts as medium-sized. This CDR3 reads CASSQFIRATGVGGHEQYF. For the CDR3, the DNA is TGCGCCAGCAGTCAATTCATACGAGCTACAGGGGTCGGCGGCCACGAGCAGTACTTC. This chain joins TRBV23-1 and TRBJ2-7; 7 nucleotides agree with TRBD1. TRBV23-1 is flagged as an ORF with uncertain function. This CDR3 contains 19 residues. V shed 1 base, J shed 5 bases, and the junction held 20 bases outside the gene matches.

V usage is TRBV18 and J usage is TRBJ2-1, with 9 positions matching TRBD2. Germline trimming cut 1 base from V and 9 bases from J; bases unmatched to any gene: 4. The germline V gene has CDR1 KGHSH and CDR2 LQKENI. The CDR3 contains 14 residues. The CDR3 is CASSPLAGVSEQFF. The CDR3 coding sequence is TGTGCCAGCTCACCACTAGCGGGAGTTAGTGAGCAGTTCTTC.